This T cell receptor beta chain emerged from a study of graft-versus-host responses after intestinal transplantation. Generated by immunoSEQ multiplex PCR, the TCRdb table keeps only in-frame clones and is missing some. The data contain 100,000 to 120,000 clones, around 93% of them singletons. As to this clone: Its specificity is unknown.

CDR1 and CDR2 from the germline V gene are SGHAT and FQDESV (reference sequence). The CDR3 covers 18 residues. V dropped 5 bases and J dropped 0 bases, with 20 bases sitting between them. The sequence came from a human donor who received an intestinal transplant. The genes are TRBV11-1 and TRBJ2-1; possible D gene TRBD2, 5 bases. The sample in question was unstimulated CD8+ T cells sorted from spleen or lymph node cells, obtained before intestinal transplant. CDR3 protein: CASSPHDRRGSSYNEQFF. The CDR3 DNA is TGTGCCAGCAGCCCCCATGACCGCCGGGGAAGCTCCTACAATGAGCAGTTCTTC.